The TCR beta chain described here comes from a study of blood T cell repertoires in COVID-19. Study context: The origin of the acute and convalescent COVID-19 samples was the United States, Italy and Spain.

Study processing details: Amplification of reference gene primers was used by the study to estimate nucleated cell counts. Repertoires were generated with immunoSEQ multiplex PCR, while TCRdb's copy carries only in-frame clones and drops some. The V and J calls and clone size come from that table; D and trimming were worked out from the DNA. The sample carries over 150,000 clones, approximately 86% recorded once. This clone has only one observation. Enrolment of Seattle patients took place during active infection, and they were followed longitudinally. The germline gives CDR1 LNHDA, CDR2 SQIVND (reference sequence). V lost 4 bases, J lost 5 bases, and 14 bases lay in between. The CDR3 contains 14 residues.

The chain joins TRBV19 to TRBJ1-2; D ambiguous. This clonotype originated in a woman older than 75 with COVID-19, enrolled during active disease. Sequenced material: peripheral blood. The CDR3 is CASSTPMADYGYTF. Here the CDR3 DNA reads TGTGCCAGTAGTACCCCCATGGCAGATTATGGCTACACCTTC. The full variable domain, its missing parts supplied by reference TRBV19 and TRBJ1-2, is DGGITQSPKYLFRKEGQNVTLSCEQNLNHDAMYWYRQDPGQGLRLIYYSQIVNDFQKGDIAEGYSVSREKKESFPLTVTSAQKNPTAFYLCASSTPMADYGYTFGSGTRLTVV.